Given below is one T cell receptor (beta chain) in context. What it binds is unknown. A junction boundary mismatches the germline segment, possibly from a read error. The length of the CDR3 is 15 residues. Germline CDR1 SGHKS, CDR2 YYEKEE (reference sequence). Genomic DNA templated the TCR beta VDJ and CDR3 profiling. One entry per CDR3 protein, called by TCRdb with MiXCR from the reads. The table has 200,000 to 250,000 distinct CDR3 sequences, around 49% seen once. Whoever was chosen for sequencing had shown CD8+CD57+ cell expansion by flow cytometry. Every patient presented with severe acquired aplastic anemia. No patient had been given any therapy when blood was sampled. The sample is drawn from a study of CD8+CD57+ T cells in acquired aplastic anemia. About the study: On average, sorted CD4+ and CD8+ cells gave around 3.3 ug of DNA.

Findings and caveats of the study: Statistical testing detected no significant gap in CD8+ Simpson's diversity between patients and controls.

The chain uses TRBV5-5 and TRBJ2-1; D gene unclear. The sequenced sample consisted of sorted CD4+, CD8+, or CD8+CD57+ T cells (not recorded which) from PBMCs. The receptor was derived from a human donor with aplastic anemia. The CDR3 spells CASSFTQSSYNEQFF. The CDR3 DNA sequence: TGCGCCAGCAGCTTTACCCAAAGCTCCTACAATGAGCAGTTCTTC.